Presented here are 30 T cell receptor beta chains from one specimen sequenced in a study of blood T cell repertoires in COVID-19. Measured with immunoSEQ multiplex PCR; TCRdb has only the in-frame clones, and not every one. The repertoire consists of some 200,000 clones, with around 94% occurring once and the leading ten covering roughly 0.7%. Sequencing used peripheral blood. The receptors here all came from a man aged 25 to 40 with COVID-19, enrolled during active disease.

The chain joins TRBV2 to TRBJ2-5; D might be TRBD2 (6 bases). The ends were cut back, 7 bases at V and 5 bases at J, with 17 bases in the middle. CDR1 and CDR2 from the germline V gene are SNHLY and FYNNEI. The CDR3 runs to 14 residues. The CDR3 DNA is TGTGCCAGCATCCGGACTAATGGTCTCGAGACCCAGTACTTC. It yields the protein CASIRTNGLETQYF.

The V gene is TRBV30, the J gene TRBJ2-7, with a tentative D call TRBD1 (6 bases). Germline V gene data show CDR1 as GTSNPN and CDR2 as SVGIG (reference sequence). Trimming removed 2 bases from V and 10 bases from J, with 21 bases in between. The CDR3 length is 14 residues. As DNA, the CDR3 is TGTGCCTGGAGTCCTGCCGTGACAGGCGGAGAACAGTACTTC. The encoded protein is CAWSPAVTGGEQYF.

The chain links TRBV5-6 to TRBJ1-1, with D hard to call. With 2 bases removed from V and 1 base from J, the gap between germline ends came to 12 bases. Germline CDR1 reads SGHDT; CDR2 reads YYEEEE. The CDR3 is 15 residues long. CDR3 bases: TGTGCCAGCAGCTTACCTGCGCTCTCGAACACTGAAGCTTTCTTT. Its translation is CASSLPALSNTEAFF.

V usage is TRBV3-1 (or the pseudogene TRBV3-2) and J usage is TRBJ1-1; D not certain. V was shortened by 0 bases and J by 3 bases, with 11 bases between the two germline ends. The CDR3 loop spans 15 amino acids. Germline CDR1 is LGHDT and CDR2 is YNNKEL (reference sequence). The CDR3 region has the DNA TGTGCCAGCAGCCAAGACTTGACTGGGTACACTGAAGCTTTCTTT. As protein: CASSQDLTGYTEAFF.

The chain uses TRBV7-9 and TRBJ2-3; TRBD2 matches at 14 bases. Per germline, CDR1 SEHNR and CDR2 FQNEAQ (reference sequence). V dropped 2 bases and J dropped 3; count of bases not matched to a gene: 7. The CDR3 loop spans 18 amino acids. Here the CDR3 DNA reads TGTGCCAGCAGCTTACCGACTAGCGGGGGGGCCAGGACAGATACGCAGTATTTT. This codes for CASSLPTSGGARTDTQYF.

This sequence joins TRBV18 and TRBJ1-5, with D uncertain. CDR3 length: 16 residues. The ends were cut back, 1 base at V and 3 bases at J, with 13 bases in the middle. Germline CDR1 KGHSH, CDR2 LQKENI. CDR3 sequence reads: CASSPQAPSNNQPQHF. CDR3 in DNA: TGTGCCAGCTCACCACAAGCACCAAGTAACAATCAGCCCCAGCATTTT.

This clone was observed a single time. The chain couples TRBV14 to TRBJ2-5; 10 bases line up with TRBD1. Germline lookup yields CDR1 SGHDN and CDR2 FVKESK. The ends lost 5 bases at V and 5 bases at J; junction bases unmatched: 8. The CDR3 totals 15 residues. This chain's CDR3 is CASSLRDRGWETQYF. For the CDR3, the DNA is TGTGCCAGCAGCTTGCGGGACAGGGGTTGGGAGACCCAGTACTTC.

The chain carries TRBV5-1 and TRBJ2-7; a possible D gene is TRBD1 (6 bases). The V end lost 0 bases, the J end lost 6 bases, and 13 bases lay between the germline ends. CDR3 length: 14 residues. Per germline, CDR1 SGHRS and CDR2 YFSETQ. The CDR3 DNA follows: TGCGCCAGCAGCTTGGCAACAGGGTCGGGCGAGCAGTACTTC. Protein: CASSLATGSGEQYF.

The rearrangement links TRBV19 to TRBJ2-3; TRBD2 aligns across 7 bases. The trim removed 10 bases at V and 10 bases at J, leaving 8 bases unmatched. Germline V gene data show CDR1 as LNHDA and CDR2 as SQIVND (reference sequence). There are 11 residues in the CDR3. The CDR3, as DNA: TGTGCCACTTACCGGGGGGAGGCGCAGTATTTT. This sequence encodes CATYRGEAQYF.

This chain connects TRBV27 to TRBJ1-2, with D unresolved. Trimming pared 4 bases from V and 0 bases from J, leaving 12 bases between. The CDR3 contains 15 residues. CDR1 and CDR2 from the germline V gene are MNHEY and SMNVEV (reference sequence). The CDR3 loop reads CASSSGEIPNYGYTF. The CDR3 DNA reads as TGTGCCAGCAGTTCCGGGGAAATCCCTAACTATGGCTACACCTTC.

The chain recombines TRBV7-2 with TRBJ1-5; 9 bases align to TRBD1. Germline lookup yields CDR1 SGHTA and CDR2 FQGNSA. Losses at the gene ends were 9 bases for V and 1 base for J; bases not matched to a gene: 7. The CDR3 is 15 amino acids. This chain's CDR3 is CASSRQGGSNQPQHF. CDR3 DNA: TGTGCCAGTAGTCGACAGGGGGGAAGCAATCAGCCCCAGCATTTT.

This clone has only one observation. The V gene is TRBV25-1, the J gene TRBJ2-4, with a weak D call TRBD2 (6 bases). V was pared by 5 bases and J by 0 bases, with 14 bases between. The CDR3 sequence is 16 residues long. CDR1 and CDR2 from the germline V gene are MGHDK and SYGVNS. In nucleotides, the CDR3 is TGTGCCAGCAGTCCCGGGGGAAAAATAGCCAAAAACATTCAGTACTTC. Protein sequence: CASSPGGKIAKNIQYF.

The chain uses TRBV5-1 and TRBJ1-5, with a tentative D call TRBD1 (6 bases). Per the germline V gene, CDR1 is SGHRS and CDR2 is YFSETQ. The CDR3 covers 17 residues. Trimming left V 3 bases short and J 0 bases short, with 16 bases between. CDR3 loop: CASSSGADSDSNQPQHF. The CDR3 nucleotides are TGCGCCAGCAGCTCAGGAGCGGACAGCGATAGCAATCAGCCCCAGCATTTT.

The chain is built from TRBV3-1 (or the pseudogene TRBV3-2) and TRBJ1-2, with 8 bases matching TRBD1. Trimming cost V 4 bases and J 6 bases; bases outside gene matches: 7. CDR3 length equals 14 residues. Germline CDR1 LGHDT, CDR2 YNNKEL (reference sequence). The CDR3, as DNA: TGTGCCAGCAGCCCCGACGGGACAGGACATGGCTACACCTTC. Translation: CASSPDGTGHGYTF.

The CDR3 DNA follows: TGCGCCAGCAGCTACCTCGAGACAGGGGAATCCTACGAGCAGTACTTC. Protein product: CASSYLETGESYEQYF. The chain couples TRBV5-1 to TRBJ2-7; TRBD1 aligns across 8 bases. The germline gives CDR1 SGHRS, CDR2 YFSETQ. There are 16 residues in the CDR3. V lost 3 bases to trimming and J lost 1 base; unmatched junction nucleotides: 9.

This chain joins TRBV6-1 and TRBJ1-5; possibly TRBD1 for D (5 bases). The CDR3 sequence is 15 residues long. Trimming left V 0 bases short and J 5 bases short, with 11 bases between. CDR1 is MNHNS, CDR2 SASEGT, per germline. CDR3 coding DNA: TGTGCCAGCAGTGAAGCTGGGGGGGTAGATCAGCCCCAGCATTTT. Translation: CASSEAGGVDQPQHF.

V gene TRBV27 combines with J gene TRBJ1-6, with D maybe TRBD1 (5 bases). Trimming stripped 6 bases from V and 6 bases from J, with 15 bases between. CDR3 length: 15 residues. CDR1 and CDR2 from the germline V gene are MNHEY and SMNVEV (reference sequence). The CDR3 DNA sequence: TGTGCCAGCAGATTGGGGGGGGGTTCTAATTCACCCCTCCACTTT. It specifies CASRLGGGSNSPLHF.

This clone was seen just once. The chain is built from TRBV5-1 and TRBJ2-3, with 7 bases identical to TRBD2. The CDR3 has 14 residues. The junction had 10 bases not matched to a gene; V was cut back by 8 bases and J by 4 bases. CDR1 is SGHRS, CDR2 YFSETQ, per germline. The CDR3 DNA sequence: TGCGCCAGTCTTCCGACTAGCAGTTCAGATACGCAGTATTTT. Its translation is CASLPTSSSDTQYF.

The chain has TRBV6-5 and TRBJ1-1; a weak D match, TRBD1 (5 bases). Germline values: CDR1 MNHEY, CDR2 SVGAGI. The ends were cut back, 0 bases at V and 0 bases at J, with 11 bases in the middle. The length of the CDR3 is 16 residues. Here the CDR3 reads CASSYSQGFMNTEAFF. The CDR3, as DNA: TGTGCCAGCAGTTACTCCCAGGGTTTCATGAACACTGAAGCTTTCTTT.

CDR3 nucleotides: TGTGCCTGGGGGGACAGGGGGCGGAACACCATATATTTT. Translation: CAWGDRGRNTIYF. The rearrangement links TRBV30 to TRBJ1-3; 12 positions agree with TRBD1. Looked up from germline, CDR1 is GTSNPN and CDR2 is SVGIG (reference sequence). This CDR3 region has 13 residues. The V and J ends lost 5 bases and 7 bases, in that order; junction bases with no gene match: 3.

V and J are TRBV18 and TRBJ2-7; tentatively, D is TRBD1 (6 bases). V was clipped by 6 bases and J by 1 base, with 10 bases between them. This CDR3 region has 13 residues. The germline V gene has CDR1 KGHSH and CDR2 LQKENI. The CDR3 sequence is CASSPDRSYEQYF. The CDR3 nucleotides read TGTGCCAGCTCTCCAGACAGGTCCTACGAGCAGTACTTC.

This chain joins TRBV5-1 and TRBJ2-1, with TRBD1 as a possible D gene (6 bases). CDR1 is SGHRS, CDR2 YFSETQ, per germline. The CDR3 has 16 amino acids. V shed 0 bases and J shed 0 bases, with 10 bases lying between them. This chain's CDR3 is CASSLEGHSSYNEQFF. CDR3 DNA: TGCGCCAGCAGCTTGGAGGGACATAGCTCCTACAATGAGCAGTTCTTC.

This clone has just one count. This chain links TRBV10-1 with TRBJ2-5; TRBD1 matches 7 bases. The trim removed 8 bases at V and 5 bases at J, leaving 11 bases unmatched. Germline values: CDR1 WNHNN, CDR2 SYGVQD (reference sequence). This CDR3 comprises 14 residues. CDR3 in DNA: TGCGCCAGCGATCCAGACAGGGAAAAGGAGACCCAGTACTTC. Residues: CASDPDREKETQYF.

The V call is TRBV7-9, the J call TRBJ2-1, with TRBD2 matching over 9 bases. Trimming at V came to 7 bases and at J to 0 bases, leaving 7 bases not matched to a gene. CDR1 and CDR2 (germline): SEHNR, FQNEAQ (reference sequence). This CDR3 spans 16 amino acids. The CDR3 coding sequence is TGTGCCAGCATCTTTAGCGGGGGCAGCTCCTACAATGAGCAGTTCTTC. Residues: CASIFSGGSSYNEQFF.

V is TRBV6-5 and J is TRBJ1-4; tentatively, D is TRBD1 (6 bases). This CDR3 is 15 amino acids long. Germline V gene data show CDR1 as MNHEY and CDR2 as SVGAGI. Trimming left V 4 bases short and J 8 bases short, with 17 bases between. The CDR3, as DNA: TGTGCCAGCAGTTCCCGGACAGAAATTACGGAAAAACTGTTTTTT. Translated: CASSSRTEITEKLFF.

This rearrangement joins TRBV11-2 to TRBJ2-7; D may be TRBD1 (6 bases). With 6 bases removed from V and 3 bases from J, the gap between germline ends came to 18 bases. The CDR3 contains 15 residues. Germline CDR1 is SGHAT and CDR2 is FQNNGV. The CDR3 here is CASRSIRDNDYEQYF. CDR3 coding DNA: TGTGCCAGCAGATCTATTAGGGACAACGACTACGAGCAGTACTTC.

The chain has TRBV4-1 and TRBJ1-2, with unresolved D. Trimming cost V 0 bases and J 4 bases, with 12 bases left between them. This CDR3 has 15 residues. CDR1 MGHRA and CDR2 YSYEKL come from the germline V gene. The chain's CDR3 is CASSQDLGEAYGYTF. CDR3 sequence (DNA): TGCGCCAGCAGCCAAGACCTCGGGGAGGCCTATGGCTACACCTTC.

The V and J genes are TRBV18 and TRBJ2-7; D possibly corresponds to TRBD1 (5 bases). CDR3 length: 15 amino acids. Per germline, CDR1 KGHSH and CDR2 LQKENI. Deletions cut 0 bases from V and 3 bases from J, with 12 bases between. CDR3 nucleotide sequence: TGTGCCAGCTCACCACCGGCGGACACGAACTACGAGCAGTACTTC. Translating gives CASSPPADTNYEQYF.

V is TRBV6-5 and J is TRBJ1-3; D is ambiguous. From germline, CDR1 is MNHEY and CDR2 SVGAGI. CDR3 length: 15 amino acids. V lost 2 bases and J 0 bases, leaving 8 bases between the germline ends. The CDR3 here is CASSYDRSSGNTIYF. The CDR3 region has the DNA TGTGCCAGCAGTTACGACCGGAGCTCTGGAAACACCATATATTTT.

The V gene is TRBV14, the J gene TRBJ1-2, with 8 bases fitting TRBD1. Per the germline V gene, CDR1 is SGHDN and CDR2 is FVKESK. There are 15 residues in the CDR3. V lost 3 bases to trimming and J lost 3 bases; unmatched junction nucleotides: 6. CDR3 sequence: CASSQPETGDYGYTF. Written as DNA, the CDR3 is TGTGCCAGCAGCCAGCCGGAGACAGGGGACTATGGCTACACCTTC.